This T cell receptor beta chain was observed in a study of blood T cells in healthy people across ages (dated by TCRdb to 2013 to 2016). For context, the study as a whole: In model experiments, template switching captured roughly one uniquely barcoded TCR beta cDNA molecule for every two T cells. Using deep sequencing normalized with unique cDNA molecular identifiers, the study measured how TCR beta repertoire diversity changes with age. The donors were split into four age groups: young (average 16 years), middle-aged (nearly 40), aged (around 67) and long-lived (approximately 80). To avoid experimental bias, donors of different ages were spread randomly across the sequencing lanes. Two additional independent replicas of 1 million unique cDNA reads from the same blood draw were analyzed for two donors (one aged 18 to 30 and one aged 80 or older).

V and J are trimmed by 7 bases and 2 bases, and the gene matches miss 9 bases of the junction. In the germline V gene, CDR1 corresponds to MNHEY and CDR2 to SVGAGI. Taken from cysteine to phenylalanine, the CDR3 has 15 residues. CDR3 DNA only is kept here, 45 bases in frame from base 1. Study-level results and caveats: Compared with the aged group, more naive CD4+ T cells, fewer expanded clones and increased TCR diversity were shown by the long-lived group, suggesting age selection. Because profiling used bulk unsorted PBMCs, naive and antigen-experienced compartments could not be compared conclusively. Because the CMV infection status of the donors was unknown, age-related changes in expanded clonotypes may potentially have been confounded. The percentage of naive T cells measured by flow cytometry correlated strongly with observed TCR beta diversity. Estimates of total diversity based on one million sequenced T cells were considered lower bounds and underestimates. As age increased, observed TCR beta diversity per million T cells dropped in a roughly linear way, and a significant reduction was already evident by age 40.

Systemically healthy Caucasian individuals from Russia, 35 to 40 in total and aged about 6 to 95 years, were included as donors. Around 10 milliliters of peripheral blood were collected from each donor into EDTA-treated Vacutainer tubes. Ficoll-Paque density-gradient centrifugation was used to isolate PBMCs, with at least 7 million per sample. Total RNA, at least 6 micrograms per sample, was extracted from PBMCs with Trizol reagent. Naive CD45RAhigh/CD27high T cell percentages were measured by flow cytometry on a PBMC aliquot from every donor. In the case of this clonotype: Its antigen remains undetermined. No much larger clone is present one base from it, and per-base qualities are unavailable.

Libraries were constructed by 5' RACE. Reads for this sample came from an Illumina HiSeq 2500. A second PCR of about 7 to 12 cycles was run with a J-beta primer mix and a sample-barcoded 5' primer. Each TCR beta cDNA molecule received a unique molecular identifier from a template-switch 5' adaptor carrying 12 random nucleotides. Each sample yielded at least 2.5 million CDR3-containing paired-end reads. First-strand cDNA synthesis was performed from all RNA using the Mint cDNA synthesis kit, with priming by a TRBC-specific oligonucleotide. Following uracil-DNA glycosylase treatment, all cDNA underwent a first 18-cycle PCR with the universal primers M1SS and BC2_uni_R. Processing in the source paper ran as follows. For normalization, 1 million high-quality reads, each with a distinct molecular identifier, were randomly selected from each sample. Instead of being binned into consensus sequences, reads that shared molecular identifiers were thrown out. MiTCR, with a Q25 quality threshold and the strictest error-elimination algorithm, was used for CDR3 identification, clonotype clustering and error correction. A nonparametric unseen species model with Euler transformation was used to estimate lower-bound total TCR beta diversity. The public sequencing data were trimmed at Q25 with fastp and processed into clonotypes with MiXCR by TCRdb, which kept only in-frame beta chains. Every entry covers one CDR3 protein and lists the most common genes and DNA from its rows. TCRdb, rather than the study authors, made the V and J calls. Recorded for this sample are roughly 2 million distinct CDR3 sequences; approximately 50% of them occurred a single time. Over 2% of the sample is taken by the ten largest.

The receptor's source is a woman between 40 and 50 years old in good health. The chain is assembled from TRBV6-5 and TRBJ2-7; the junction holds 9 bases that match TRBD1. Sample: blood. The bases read TGTGCCAGCACCCCAGGGACAGGGAGCGCCTACGAGCAGTACTTC. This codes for CASTPGTGSAYEQYF.